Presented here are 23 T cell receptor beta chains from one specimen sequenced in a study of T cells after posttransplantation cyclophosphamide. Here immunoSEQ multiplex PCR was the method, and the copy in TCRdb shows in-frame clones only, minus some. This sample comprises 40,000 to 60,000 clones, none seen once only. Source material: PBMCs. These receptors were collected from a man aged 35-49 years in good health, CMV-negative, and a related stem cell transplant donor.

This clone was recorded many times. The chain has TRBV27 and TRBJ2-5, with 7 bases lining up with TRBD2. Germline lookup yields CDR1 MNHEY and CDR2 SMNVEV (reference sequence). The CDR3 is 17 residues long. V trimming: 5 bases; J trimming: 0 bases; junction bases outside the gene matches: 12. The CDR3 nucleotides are TGTGCCAGCAGTCCAGCCGGGGCGCGGGGGTACCAAGAGACCCAGTACTTC. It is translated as CASSPAGARGYQETQYF.

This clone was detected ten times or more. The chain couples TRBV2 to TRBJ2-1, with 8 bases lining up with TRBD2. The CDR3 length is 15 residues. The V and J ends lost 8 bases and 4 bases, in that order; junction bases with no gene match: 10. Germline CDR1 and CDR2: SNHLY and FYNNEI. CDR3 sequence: CASFVGGRRYNEQFF. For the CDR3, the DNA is TGTGCCAGCTTTGTAGGCGGGAGGAGATACAATGAGCAGTTCTTC.

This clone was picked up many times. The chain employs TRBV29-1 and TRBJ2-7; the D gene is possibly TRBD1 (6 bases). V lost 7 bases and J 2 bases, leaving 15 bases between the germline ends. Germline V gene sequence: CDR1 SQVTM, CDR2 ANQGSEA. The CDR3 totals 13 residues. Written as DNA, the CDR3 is TGCAGCGCCAAGACAGGTAGAGCCTACGAGCAGTACTTC. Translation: CSAKTGRAYEQYF.

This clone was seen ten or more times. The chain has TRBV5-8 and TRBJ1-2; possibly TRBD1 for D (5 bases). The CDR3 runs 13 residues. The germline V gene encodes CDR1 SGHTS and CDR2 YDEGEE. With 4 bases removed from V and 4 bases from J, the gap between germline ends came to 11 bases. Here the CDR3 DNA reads TGTGCCAGCAGCGGGGCAGGCCTCTATGGCTACACCTTC. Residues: CASSGAGLYGYTF.

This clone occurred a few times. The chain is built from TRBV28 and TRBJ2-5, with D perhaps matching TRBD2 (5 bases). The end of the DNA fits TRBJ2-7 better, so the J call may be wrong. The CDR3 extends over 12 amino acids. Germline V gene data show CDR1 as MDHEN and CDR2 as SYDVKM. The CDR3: CASRDSGYEQYF. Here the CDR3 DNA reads TGTGCCAGCAGGGACTCTGGTTACGAGCAGTACTTC.

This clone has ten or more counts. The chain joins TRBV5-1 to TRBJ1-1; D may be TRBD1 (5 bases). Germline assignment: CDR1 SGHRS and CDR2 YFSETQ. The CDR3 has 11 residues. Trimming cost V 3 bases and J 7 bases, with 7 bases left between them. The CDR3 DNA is TGCGCCAGCAGCTCGGGGGTTGAAGCTTTCTTT. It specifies CASSSGVEAFF.

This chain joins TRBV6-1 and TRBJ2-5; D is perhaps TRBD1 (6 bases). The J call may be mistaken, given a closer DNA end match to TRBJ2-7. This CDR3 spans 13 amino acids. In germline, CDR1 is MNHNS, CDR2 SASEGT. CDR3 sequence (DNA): TGTGCCAGCAGTGAAAACAGGGCCTACGAGCAGTACTTC. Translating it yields CASSENRAYEQYF.

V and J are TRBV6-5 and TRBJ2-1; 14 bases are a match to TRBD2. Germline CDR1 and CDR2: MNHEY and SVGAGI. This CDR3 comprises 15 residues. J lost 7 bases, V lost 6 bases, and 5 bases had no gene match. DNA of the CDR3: TGTGCCAGCAGCACCGGACTAGCGGGAGGAAATGAGCAGTTCTTC. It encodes CASSTGLAGGNEQFF.

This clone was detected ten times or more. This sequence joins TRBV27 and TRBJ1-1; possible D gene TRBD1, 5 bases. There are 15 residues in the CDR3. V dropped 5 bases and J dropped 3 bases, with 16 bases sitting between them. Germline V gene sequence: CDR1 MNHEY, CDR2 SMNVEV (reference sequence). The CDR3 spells CASSLDRTGYTEAFF. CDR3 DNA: TGTGCCAGCAGTCTCGACCGAACAGGTTACACTGAAGCTTTCTTT.

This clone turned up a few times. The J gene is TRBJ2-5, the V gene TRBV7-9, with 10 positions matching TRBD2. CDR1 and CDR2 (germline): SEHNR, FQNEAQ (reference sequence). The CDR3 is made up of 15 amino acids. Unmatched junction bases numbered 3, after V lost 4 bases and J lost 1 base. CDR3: CASSSERGGQETQYF. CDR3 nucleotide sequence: TGTGCCAGCAGCTCAGAGCGGGGGGGCCAAGAGACCCAGTACTTC.

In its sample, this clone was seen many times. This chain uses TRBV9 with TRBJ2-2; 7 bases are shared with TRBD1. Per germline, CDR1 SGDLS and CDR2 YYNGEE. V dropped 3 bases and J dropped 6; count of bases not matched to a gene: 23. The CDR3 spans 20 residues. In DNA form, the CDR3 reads TGTGCCAGCAGCGGAAGAAGGACAGGTTGGGTAGTAGAGTACGCCGGGGAGCTGTTTTTT. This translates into CASSGRRTGWVVEYAGELFF.

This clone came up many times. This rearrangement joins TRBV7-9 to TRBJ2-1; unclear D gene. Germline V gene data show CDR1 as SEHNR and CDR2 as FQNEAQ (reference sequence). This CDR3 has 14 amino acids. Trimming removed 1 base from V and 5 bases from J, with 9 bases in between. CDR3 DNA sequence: TGTGCCAGCAGCTTAGGGGCGAATAACAATGAGCAGTTCTTC. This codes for CASSLGANNNEQFF.

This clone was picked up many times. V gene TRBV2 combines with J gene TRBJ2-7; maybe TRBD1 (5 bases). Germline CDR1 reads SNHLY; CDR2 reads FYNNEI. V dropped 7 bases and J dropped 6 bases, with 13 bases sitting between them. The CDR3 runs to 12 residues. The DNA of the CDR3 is TGTGCCAGCAATACAGGATCTGTCGAGCAGTACTTC. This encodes CASNTGSVEQYF.

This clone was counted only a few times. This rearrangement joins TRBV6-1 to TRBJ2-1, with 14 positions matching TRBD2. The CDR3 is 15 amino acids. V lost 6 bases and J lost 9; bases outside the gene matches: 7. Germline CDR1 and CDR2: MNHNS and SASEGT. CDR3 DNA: TGTGCCAGCAGCCCGGGACTAGCGGGAGCTGGTGAGCAGTTCTTC. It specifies CASSPGLAGAGEQFF.

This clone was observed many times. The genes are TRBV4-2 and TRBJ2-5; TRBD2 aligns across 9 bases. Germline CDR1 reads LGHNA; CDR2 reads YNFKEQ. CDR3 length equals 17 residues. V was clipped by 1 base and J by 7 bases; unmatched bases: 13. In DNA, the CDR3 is TGTGCCAGCAGCCAAGTTGCGTGGGCGGGAGGGCTTGGGACCCAGTACTTC. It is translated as CASSQVAWAGGLGTQYF.

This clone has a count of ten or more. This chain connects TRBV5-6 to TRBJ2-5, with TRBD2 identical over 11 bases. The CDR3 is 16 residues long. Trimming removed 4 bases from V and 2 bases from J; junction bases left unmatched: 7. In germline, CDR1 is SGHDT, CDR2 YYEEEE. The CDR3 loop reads CASSRGLAETQETQYF. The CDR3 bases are TGTGCCAGCAGCAGGGGACTAGCGGAAACTCAAGAGACCCAGTACTTC.

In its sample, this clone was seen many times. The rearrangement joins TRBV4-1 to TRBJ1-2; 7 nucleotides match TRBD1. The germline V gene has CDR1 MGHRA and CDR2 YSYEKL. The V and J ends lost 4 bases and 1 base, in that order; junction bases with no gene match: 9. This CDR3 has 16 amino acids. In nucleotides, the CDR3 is TGCGCCAGCAGCCCCGGGACAGAAAAAGTTAACTATGGCTACACCTTC. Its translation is CASSPGTEKVNYGYTF.

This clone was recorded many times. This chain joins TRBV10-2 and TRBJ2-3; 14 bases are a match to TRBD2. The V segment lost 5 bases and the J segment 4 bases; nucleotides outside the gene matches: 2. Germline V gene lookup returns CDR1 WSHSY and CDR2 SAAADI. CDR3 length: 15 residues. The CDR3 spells CASSPGLAGADTQYF. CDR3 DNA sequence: TGCGCCAGCAGTCCGGGACTAGCGGGAGCAGATACGCAGTATTTT.

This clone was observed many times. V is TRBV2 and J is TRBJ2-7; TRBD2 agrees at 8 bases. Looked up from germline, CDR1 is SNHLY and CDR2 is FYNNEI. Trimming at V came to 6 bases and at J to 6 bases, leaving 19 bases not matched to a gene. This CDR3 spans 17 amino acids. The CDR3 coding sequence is TGTGCCAGCAGACCCAGACCGGGACTAGAGAGGACTGGCGAGCAGTACTTC. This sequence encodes CASRPRPGLERTGEQYF.

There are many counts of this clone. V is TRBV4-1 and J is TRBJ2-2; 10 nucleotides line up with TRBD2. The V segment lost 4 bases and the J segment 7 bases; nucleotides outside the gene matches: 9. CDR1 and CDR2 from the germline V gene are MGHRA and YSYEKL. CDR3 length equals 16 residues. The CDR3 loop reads CASSLTGTSAGGELFF. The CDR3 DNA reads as TGCGCCAGCAGCCTGACCGGGACTAGCGCCGGCGGGGAGCTGTTTTTT.

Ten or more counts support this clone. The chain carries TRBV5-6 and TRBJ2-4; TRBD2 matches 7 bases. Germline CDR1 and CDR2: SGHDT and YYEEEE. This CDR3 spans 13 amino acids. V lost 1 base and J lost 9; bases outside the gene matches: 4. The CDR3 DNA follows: TGTGCCAGCAGCTTGTCGTCGGGGGGCATTCAGTACTTC. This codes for CASSLSSGGIQYF.

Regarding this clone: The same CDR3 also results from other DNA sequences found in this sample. CDR3 DNA sequence: TGTGCCAGCAGCCTGAGGACAGGGAGCGACTATGGCTACACCTTC. Its translation: CASSLRTGSDYGYTF. The chain is built from TRBV7-2 and TRBJ1-2; the match to TRBD1 covers 8 bases. From germline, CDR1 is SGHTA and CDR2 FQGNSA. CDR3 length: 15 amino acids. After removal of 5 bases from V and 3 bases from J, the junction contained 8 bases not matched to a gene.

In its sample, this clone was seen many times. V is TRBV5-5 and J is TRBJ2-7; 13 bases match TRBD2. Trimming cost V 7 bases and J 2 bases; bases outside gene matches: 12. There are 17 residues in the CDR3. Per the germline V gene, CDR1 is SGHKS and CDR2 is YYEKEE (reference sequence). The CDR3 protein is CASGPPGTSGKTYEQYF. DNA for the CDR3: TGTGCCAGCGGGCCTCCGGGGACTAGCGGGAAGACCTACGAGCAGTACTTC.